This is a list of T cell receptor beta chains from one sample in a study of T cells after yellow fever vaccination. TCRdb used MiXCR to reprocess the 5' RACE reads, holding one entry per CDR3 protein. The sample lists fewer than 450,000 distinct CDR3 sequences, approximately 4% occurring once. The specimen comprised PBMCs, sampled 5 days after the yellow fever booster vaccination. The receptors shown here come from a man aged 18-30 years who received the YFV17D yellow fever vaccine. Each CDR3 is given without its conserved first and last residue. Fields, in order: V gene, CDR3 protein.

TRBV5-5 ASRNLGGNEQF
TRBV7-9 ASSTRGGSTDTQY
TRBV12-3/TRBV12-4 ASSQTGLDYGYT
TRBV28 ASTPGNQPQH
TRBV5-4 ASSHDNSGLDTQY
TRBV29-1 SVGSMNTEAF
TRBV7-2 ASSGYNSPLH
TRBV29-1 SVERGHQETQY
TRBV7-9 AAPGNTGELF
TRBV9 ASSAQRGGIDEQF
TRBV27 ASSLGTSGGAGETQY
TRBV7-2 ASSARVETQY
TRBV6-2/TRBV6-3 ASSWTREPQH
TRBV4-1 ASSQGVGTSGSYEQY
TRBV5-5 ASGGGPESPLH
TRBV18 ASSVGQGNWGSPLH
TRBV12-3/TRBV12-4 ASSPQGSGGLETQY
TRBV5-1 ASSLVGTWVRVGLGSTEAF
TRBV5-1 ASSLNYRDFGYT
TRBV20-1 SARGPLSTVNTEAF
TRBV18 ASSPDDREYTDTQY
TRBV24-1 ATSDLPASGGTDTHY
TRBV10-3 AIRQRLGNEQF
TRBV5-4 ASRSDSSYEQY
TRBV7-9 ASSFKGTGELF
TRBV4-2 ASSQGRGSGNTIY
TRBV20-1 SARVGGAWTDTQY
TRBV20-1 SARAVAGTPAMGEQF
TRBV29-1 SVEGEHTDTQY
TRBV5-1 ASSLSSQGNTEAF
TRBV12-3/TRBV12-4 ASTTNAQGNGYT
TRBV7-2 ASRQGPATYEQY
TRBV6-2/TRBV6-3 ASKTSGGAGDTQY
TRBV12-3/TRBV12-4 ASSFPPRGNYGYT
TRBV6-6 ASRGLAGRAMTQY
TRBV9 ASSVDFSNQPQH
TRBV28 ASSFYRGQTNEKLF
TRBV10-2 ASRKQGSHEQY
TRBV5-1 ASSSGRSETQY
TRBV12-3/TRBV12-4 ASSEGTGSTGELF
TRBV5-1 ASSSDRGGYEQY
TRBV14 ASSRTRGFLH
TRBV4-1 ASSQDGAGGTEAF
TRBV12-3/TRBV12-4 ASSFSPLAGRTDTQY
TRBV5-8 ASSLEVSYGYT